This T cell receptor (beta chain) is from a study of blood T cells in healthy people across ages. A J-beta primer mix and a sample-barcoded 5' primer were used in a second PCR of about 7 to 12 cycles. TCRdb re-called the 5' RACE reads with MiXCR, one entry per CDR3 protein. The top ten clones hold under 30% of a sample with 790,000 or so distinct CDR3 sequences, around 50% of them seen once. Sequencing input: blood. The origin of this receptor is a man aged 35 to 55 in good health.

CDR3 DNA: TGTGCCAGCAGTTTTACGGGGTTGGGGACCCAGTACTTC. It specifies CASSFTGLGTQYF. The chain couples TRBV28 to TRBJ2-5, with D possibly being TRBD2 (5 bases). Germline CDR1 is MDHEN and CDR2 is SYDVKM. This CDR3 has 13 amino acids. Trimming removed 3 bases from V and 7 bases from J, with 12 bases in between.